This T cell receptor beta chain derives from a study of OX40 agonist ivuxolimab in advanced cancers. Sequencing used immunoSEQ multiplex PCR; TCRdb keeps in-frame clones, though not all of them. The table records some 100,000 clones, less than 90% of them present only once. This material consisted of CD4+ or CD8+ T cells sorted from blood, taken in a trial of the OX40 agonist ivuxolimab. The sequence was obtained from an adult with an advanced solid tumor such as melanoma, head and neck, liver or kidney cancer.

The CDR3 here is CASSVRAANTEAFF. The CDR3 DNA follows: TGTGCCAGCAGCGTTCGGGCAGCGAACACTGAAGCTTTCTTT. The chain has TRBV9 and TRBJ1-1, with D uncertain. The V end was cut by 2 bases, the J end by 1 base, with 9 bases between. Germline CDR1 and CDR2: SGDLS and YYNGEE. The CDR3 spans 14 residues.